Below are 18 T cell receptor beta chains sequenced from a single sample in a study of T cell responses to AZD1222 COVID-19 vaccine. TCRdb's copy holds only in-frame clones and misses some; the assay was immunoSEQ multiplex PCR. This table has 75,000 to 100,000 clones, roughly 81% appearing once. Material: peripheral blood, obtained on day 0 of AZD1222 vaccination. The receptor source for this set is an adult in good health.

This sequence joins TRBV9 and TRBJ1-4, with a possible D match to TRBD1 (5 bases). Germline assignment: CDR1 SGDLS and CDR2 YYNGEE. This CDR3 has 13 amino acids. V lost 7 bases, J lost 4 bases, and 11 bases lay in between. CDR3 loop: CASGRGDNEKLFF. The DNA of the CDR3 is TGTGCCAGCGGTCGGGGGGATAATGAAAAACTGTTTTTT.

V is TRBV28 and J is TRBJ1-2; D call uncertain. The CDR3 is 13 residues long. Germline CDR1 reads MDHEN; CDR2 reads SYDVKM. V lost 1 base and J lost 6, with 9 bases in between. The DNA for the CDR3 is TGTGCCAGCAGTTTATTGGGTGACCATGGCTACACCTTC. It encodes CASSLLGDHGYTF.

This chain links TRBV21-1 with TRBJ1-6. TRBV21-1 is reported as a pseudogene. The CDR3 is made up of 19 amino acids. CDR3 sequence reads: CASSPDSFIGSSYNSPLHF. Here the CDR3 DNA reads TGTGCCAGCAGCCCGGACTCCTTTATCGGGAGCTCCTATAATTCACCCCTCCACTTT.

The chain is built from TRBV7-8 and TRBJ2-5; D may be TRBD2 (6 bases). Trimming pared 7 bases from V and 0 bases from J, leaving 12 bases between. Germline CDR1 is SGHVS and CDR2 is FQNEAQ. The CDR3 spans 14 residues. The DNA for the CDR3 is TGTGCCAGCACTCCTGGGGGGTACCAAGAGACCCAGTACTTC. The encoded protein is CASTPGGYQETQYF.

The V call is TRBV12-3 or TRBV12-4, the J call TRBJ2-5, with D unresolved. The CDR3 extends over 12 amino acids. Deletions cut 6 bases from V and 5 bases from J, with 10 bases between. In nucleotides, the CDR3 is TGTGCCAGCAGATCAGGTGGGGAGACCCAGTACTTC. This codes for CASRSGGETQYF.

The rearrangement joins TRBV28 to TRBJ2-1, with D possibly called TRBD1 or TRBD2 (6 bases each). Trimming stripped 6 bases from V and 12 bases from J, with 18 bases between. The CDR3 is 13 amino acids. Germline CDR1 reads MDHEN; CDR2 reads SYDVKM. CDR3 sequence reads: CASSLMGAGPQFF. CDR3 nucleotides: TGTGCCAGCAGCCTTATGGGGGCGGGACCGCAGTTCTTC.

The V call is TRBV28, the J call TRBJ1-5, with 7 bases that match TRBD1. Looked up from germline, CDR1 is MDHEN and CDR2 is SYDVKM. The CDR3 has 17 amino acids. The V and J ends lost 6 bases and 6 bases, in that order; junction bases with no gene match: 17. As DNA, the CDR3 is TGTGCCAGCAGCCTCACTCTCACAGGGGATTATGGTCAGCCCCAGCATTTT. Its protein product is CASSLTLTGDYGQPQHF.

The J gene is TRBJ1-4, the V gene TRBV27; TRBD1 might be the D (5 bases). Looked up from germline, CDR1 is MNHEY and CDR2 is SMNVEV (reference sequence). Between the trimmed V and J ends, which lost 8 bases and 6 bases, there was a span of 16 bases. The CDR3 runs to 14 residues. This CDR3 reads CASGSRRGYEKLFF. In DNA form, the CDR3 reads TGTGCCAGCGGCTCCCGGCGGGGGTATGAAAAACTGTTTTTT.

The chain has TRBV18 and TRBJ2-3, with 8 bases aligning to TRBD2. CDR3 length equals 16 residues. V gave up 6 bases and J gave up 4 bases; unmatched junction bases: 12. CDR1 and CDR2 from the germline V gene are KGHSH and LQKENI. DNA of the CDR3: TGTGCCAGCTCTCTCACAGGAGCGGGGGTAGCAGATACGCAGTATTTT. It codes for CASSLTGAGVADTQYF.

The chain uses TRBV7-8 and TRBJ1-5; TRBD1 matches at 7 bases. Trimming took 5 bases from V and 1 from J; bases not matched to a gene: 8. CDR1 is SGHVS, CDR2 FQNEAQ, per germline. The CDR3 spans 16 residues. CDR3 DNA: TGTGCCAGCAGCCCCAGACAGGGTACAAGCAATCAGCCCCAGCATTTT. Protein sequence: CASSPRQGTSNQPQHF.

The chain combines TRBV10-3 with TRBJ1-2; TRBD1 matches at 9 bases. The CDR3 totals 17 residues. V lost 0 bases to trimming and J lost 4 bases; unmatched junction nucleotides: 9. CDR1 ENHRY and CDR2 SYGVKD come from the germline V gene. CDR3: CAISESFGTGPSYGYTF. DNA for the CDR3: TGTGCCATCAGTGAGTCGTTTGGGACAGGGCCATCCTATGGCTACACCTTC.

The rearrangement uses TRBV2 and TRBJ2-1; 11 nucleotides agree with TRBD1. The trim removed 6 bases at V and 7 bases at J, leaving 5 bases unmatched. This CDR3 is 14 amino acids long. Germline CDR1 and CDR2: SNHLY and FYNNEI. This CDR3 is CASRGTGGKNEQFF. Here the CDR3 DNA reads TGTGCCAGCAGGGGGACAGGGGGAAAAAATGAGCAGTTCTTC. Combining the CDR3 with reference TRBV2 and TRBJ2-1 gives the whole variable domain EPEVTQTPSHQVTQMGQEVILRCVPISNHLYFYWYRQILGQKVEFLVSFYNNEISEKSEIFDDQFSVERPDGSNFTLKIRSTKLEDSAMYFCASRGTGGKNEQFFGPGTRLTVL.

The rearrangement links TRBV2 to TRBJ2-1, with D hard to call. The CDR3 is 13 residues long. The ends were cut back, 7 bases at V and 7 bases at J, with 14 bases in the middle. Germline V gene sequence: CDR1 SNHLY, CDR2 FYNNEI. CDR3 residues: CASKVGMGNEQFF. CDR3 nucleotide sequence: TGTGCCAGCAAGGTAGGGATGGGAAATGAGCAGTTCTTC.

This rearrangement joins TRBV4-1 to TRBJ2-7; 7 bases are a match to TRBD1. Germline V gives CDR1 MGHRA, CDR2 YSYEKL. This CDR3 comprises 17 residues. J gave up 4 bases and V 1 base, and 13 bases lay outside the gene matches. The CDR3 sequence: CASSQATVRDRLYEQYF. For the CDR3, the DNA is TGCGCCAGCAGCCAAGCCACCGTCCGGGACAGACTGTACGAGCAGTACTTC.

The chain carries TRBV5-1 and TRBJ2-5, with a possible D match to TRBD1 (6 bases). Looked up from germline, CDR1 is SGHRS and CDR2 is YFSETQ. This CDR3 is built from 12 residues. Trimming removed 2 bases at V and 6 bases at J, with 8 bases between. CDR3 loop: CASSLQGKTQYF. The CDR3 DNA reads TGCGCCAGCAGCTTACAGGGAAAGACCCAGTACTTC. Full variable domain (remainder filled in from reference TRBV5-1 and TRBJ2-5): KAGVTQTPRYLIKTRGQQVTLSCSPISGHRSVSWYQQTPGQGLQFLFEYFSETQRNKGNFPGRFSGRQFSNSRSEMNVSTLELGDSALYLCASSLQGKTQYFGPGTRLLVL.

This clone was picked up a small number of times. The V and J genes are TRBV3-1 (or the pseudogene TRBV3-2) and TRBJ1-4; no clear D gene. Trimming stripped 1 base from V and 13 bases from J, with 10 bases between. Per the germline V gene, CDR1 is LGHDT and CDR2 is YNNKEL (reference sequence). This CDR3 is built from 12 residues. The CDR3 loop is CASSQGRGGLFF. The CDR3 DNA follows: TGTGCCAGCAGCCAAGGTCGGGGAGGACTGTTTTTT.

The chain recombines TRBV9 with TRBJ2-3; maybe TRBD2 (5 bases). CDR1 is SGDLS and CDR2 is YYNGEE in the germline V gene. The CDR3 loop spans 14 amino acids. V lost 3 bases to trimming and J lost 1 base, with 9 bases between them. For the CDR3, the DNA is TGTGCCAGCAGCGCTCCCGGGGGCACAGATACGCAGTATTTT. Translated, it gives CASSAPGGTDTQYF.

The rearrangement links TRBV5-5 to TRBJ2-3, with 8 bases aligning to TRBD2. J lost 2 bases, V lost 2 bases, and 7 bases had no gene match. The germline V gene has CDR1 SGHKS and CDR2 YYEKEE (reference sequence). The CDR3 runs to 16 residues. The CDR3 nucleotides read TGTGCCAGCAGCTTAGGACGGGGGGGTATCACAGATACGCAGTATTTT. Its protein product is CASSLGRGGITDTQYF. Full variable domain (missing parts from reference TRBV5-5 and TRBJ2-3): DAGVTQSPTHLIKTRGQQVTLRCSPISGHKSVSWYQQVLGQGPQFIFQYYEKEERGRGNFPDRFSARQFPNYSSELNVNALLLGDSALYLCASSLGRGGITDTQYFGPGTRLTVL.